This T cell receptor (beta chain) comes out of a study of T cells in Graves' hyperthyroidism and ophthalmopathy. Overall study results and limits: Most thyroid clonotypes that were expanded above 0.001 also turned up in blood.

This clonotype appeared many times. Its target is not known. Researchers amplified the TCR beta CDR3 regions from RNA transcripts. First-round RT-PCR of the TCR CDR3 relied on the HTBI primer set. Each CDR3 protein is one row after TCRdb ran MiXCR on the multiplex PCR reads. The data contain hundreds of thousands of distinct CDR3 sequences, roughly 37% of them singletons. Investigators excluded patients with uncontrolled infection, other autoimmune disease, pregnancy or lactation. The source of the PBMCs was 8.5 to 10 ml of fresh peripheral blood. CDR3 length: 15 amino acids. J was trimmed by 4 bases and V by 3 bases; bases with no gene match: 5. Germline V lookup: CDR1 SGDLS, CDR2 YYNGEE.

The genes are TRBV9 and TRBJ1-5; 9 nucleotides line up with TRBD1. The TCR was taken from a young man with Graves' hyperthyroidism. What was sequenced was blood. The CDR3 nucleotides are TGTGCCAGCAGCGGAGGGACAGGGCGAAATCAGCCCCAGCATTTT. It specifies CASSGGTGRNQPQHF.